This TCR beta chain came from a study of ipilimumab plus nivolumab after autologous stem cell transplantation. About the study: Typical patient got four to six ipilimumab doses and seven to nine nivolumab doses (median). Myeloma patients were high-risk transplant-naive or relapsed within 3 years of first autologous transplant.

Comment on this clone: The target antigen is unknown.

Study-level findings and limits: Authors suggest TCR repertoire, Treg phenotype and gut microbiota support further study.

CDR3 length: 14 residues. The germline gives CDR1 SGHDN, CDR2 FVKESK. V was shortened by 1 base and J by 3 bases, with 7 bases between the two germline ends. Starting 14 to 28 days after autologous transplant, ipilimumab 1 mg/kg was given. Repertoires were generated with immunoSEQ multiplex PCR, while TCRdb's copy carries only in-frame clones and drops some. Among some 41,000 clones, almost 95% were seen once, and the ten largest hold 0.9%. The J gene is TRBJ2-1, the V gene TRBV14; D remains unclear. Material: PBMCs, obtained in a trial of ipilimumab plus nivolumab as post-transplant consolidation. The source is a male donor with multiple myeloma. For the CDR3, the DNA is TGTGCCAGCAGCCAAGTGAGTCACTACAATGAGCAGTTCTTC. It codes for CASSQVSHYNEQFF.